The 24 T cell receptor beta chains given below trace back to one sample, sequenced in a study of T cells after somatic rescue of genetic block. TCRdb keeps only in-frame clones here, not all; method: immunoSEQ multiplex PCR. The table records 110,000 or so clones, over 80% of them present only once. Sequencing was done on a sample of peripheral blood mononuclear cells (PBMCs). The source of these receptors is a woman in her late teens or twenties.

V and J are TRBV4-1 and TRBJ1-1; maybe TRBD1 (5 bases). V was clipped by 3 bases and J by 1 base, with 15 bases between them. CDR1 and CDR2 (germline): MGHRA, YSYEKL. The CDR3 has 16 amino acids. The DNA for the CDR3 is TGCGCCAGCAGCCAGGTTGCGGGGCTGAGGAACACTGAAGCTTTCTTT. As protein: CASSQVAGLRNTEAFF.

A remark on this clone: Other DNA sequences from this sample encode an identical CDR3 as well. This chain uses TRBV5-1 with TRBJ1-1; 8 nucleotides align to TRBD1. The CDR3 is 13 amino acids. V shed 4 bases, J shed 3 bases, and the junction held 2 bases outside the gene matches. From germline, CDR1 is SGHRS and CDR2 YFSETQ. CDR3 amino acids: CASSLTGDTEAFF. Written as DNA, the CDR3 is TGCGCCAGCAGCCTGACAGGGGACACTGAAGCTTTCTTT.

The chain combines TRBV18 with TRBJ2-7, with D unresolved. Trimming removed 3 bases at V and 1 base at J, with 7 bases between. Germline CDR1 and CDR2: KGHSH and LQKENI. The CDR3 is 13 residues long. The CDR3 sequence: CASSPYGSYEQYF. CDR3 coding DNA: TGTGCCAGCTCACCGTACGGGTCCTACGAGCAGTACTTC.

This rearrangement joins TRBV6-5 to TRBJ1-2, with no clear D. Germline lookup yields CDR1 MNHEY and CDR2 SVGAGI. CDR3 length: 12 residues. The ends were cut back, 8 bases at V and 6 bases at J, with 13 bases in the middle. The CDR3, as DNA: TGTGCCAGCTCCCGGCAGGATAATGGCTACACCTTC. Its translation: CASSRQDNGYTF.

The genes are TRBV5-4 and TRBJ2-7, with D maybe TRBD2 (7 bases). The germline V and J ends were trimmed by 0 bases and 2 bases, with 9 bases remaining between them. The CDR3 is 14 amino acids. Germline values: CDR1 SGHNT, CDR2 YYREEE (reference sequence). The DNA for the CDR3 is TGTGCCAGCAGCTTGGTCGGGGGGCCCTACGAGCAGTACTTC. Its protein product is CASSLVGGPYEQYF.

This clone has a single count. This chain connects TRBV6-5 to TRBJ1-2; 8 bases align to TRBD1. CDR3 size: 15 residues. V lost 2 bases, J lost 8 bases, and 10 bases stayed unmatched. Germline loops: CDR1 MNHEY, CDR2 SVGAGI. The CDR3, as DNA: TGTGCCAGCAGTTACGCCGCGCAGGGGGCGGGGGGCTACACCTTC. It yields the protein CASSYAAQGAGGYTF.

This clone was detected only once. The chain employs TRBV5-1 and TRBJ2-5; 14 positions match TRBD2. The CDR3 runs 17 residues. The germline gives CDR1 SGHRS, CDR2 YFSETQ. V shed 4 bases and J 2 bases; nucleotides not matched to a gene: 7. The CDR3 loop is CASSPGLAGGKQETQYF. CDR3 nucleotides: TGCGCCAGCAGCCCAGGACTAGCGGGGGGAAAGCAAGAGACCCAGTACTTC.

The table lists this clone with a count of one. This sequence joins TRBV7-8 and TRBJ2-1, with D unresolved. The ends were cut back, 6 bases at V and 9 bases at J, with 9 bases in the middle. The germline V gene has CDR1 SGHVS and CDR2 FQNEAQ. The CDR3 loop spans 11 amino acids. CDR3 sequence reads: CASRMGGEQFF. The CDR3, as DNA: TGTGCCAGCAGAATGGGCGGTGAGCAGTTCTTC.

The CDR3 DNA reads TGCGCCAGCAGCCTCACAAGGGAGTTCTCCTACGAGCAGTACTTC. This encodes CASSLTREFSYEQYF. The genes are TRBV4-3 and TRBJ2-7; D is possibly TRBD2 (5 bases). The CDR3 is 15 residues long. The V gene's germline CDR1 is LGHNA and CDR2 YSLEER. Trimming cost V 4 bases and J 0 bases, with 13 bases left between them.

V is TRBV28 and J is TRBJ2-5; a weak D match, TRBD1 (6 bases). The V gene's germline CDR1 is MDHEN and CDR2 SYDVKM. Trimming stripped 6 bases from V and 3 bases from J, with 14 bases between. The CDR3 totals 14 residues. Written as DNA, the CDR3 is TGTGCCAGCAGGTCTTACAGGGTAGAAGAGACCCAGTACTTC. Amino acids: CASRSYRVEETQYF.

V gene TRBV11-2 combines with J gene TRBJ2-1, with TRBD1 identical over 7 bases. CDR1 is SGHAT, CDR2 FQNNGV, per germline. V dropped 0 bases and J dropped 8; count of bases not matched to a gene: 4. CDR3 length: 14 amino acids. The CDR3 loop is CASSLDGTVYEQFF. Here the CDR3 DNA reads TGTGCCAGCAGCTTAGATGGGACAGTTTATGAGCAGTTCTTC.

The chain carries TRBV5-1 and TRBJ2-1; the D gene could be TRBD1 or TRBD2 (7 bases each). Trimming removed 3 bases at V and 2 bases at J, with 18 bases between. The germline V gene has CDR1 SGHRS and CDR2 YFSETQ. The CDR3 consists of 17 residues. CDR3 nucleotides: TGCGCCAGCAGCTCTAAAGGGGGCGGGGGCCCCTACAATGAGCAGTTCTTC. Its translation is CASSSKGGGGPYNEQFF.

V and J are TRBV13 and TRBJ2-5; weak D call: TRBD1 (6 bases). The germline gives CDR1 PRHDT, CDR2 FYEKMQ (reference sequence). The CDR3 has 13 residues. V gave up 3 bases and J gave up 5 bases, with 10 bases separating them. The CDR3 spells CASSFLRGETQYF. In nucleotides, the CDR3 is TGTGCCAGCAGCTTCTTAAGGGGGGAGACCCAGTACTTC. Supplemented by reference TRBV13 and TRBJ2-5, the full variable domain reads AAGVIQSPRHLIKEKRETATLKCYPIPRHDTVYWYQQGPGQDPQFLISFYEKMQSDKGSIPDRFSAQQFSDYHSELNMSSLELGDSALYFCASSFLRGETQYFGPGTRLLVL.

CDR3 loop: CAIKTVGNTEAFF. CDR3 in DNA: TGTGCCATCAAGACGGTTGGGAACACTGAAGCTTTCTTT. V and J are TRBV10-3 and TRBJ1-1; the D is unclear. The CDR3 spans 13 residues. Between the trimmed V and J ends, which lost 7 bases and 1 base, there was a span of 10 bases. Germline values: CDR1 ENHRY, CDR2 SYGVKD.

The CDR3 DNA sequence: TGTGCCAGCAGCTTAGGGACAGGTCCCTACGAGCAGTACTTC. Translation gives CASSLGTGPYEQYF. The V gene is TRBV11-1, the J gene TRBJ2-7; 7 bases line up with TRBD1. Germline values: CDR1 SGHAT, CDR2 FQDESV (reference sequence). The CDR3 runs to 14 residues. Trimming at V came to 1 base and at J to 2 bases, leaving 2 bases not matched to a gene. Complete variable domain (other parts from reference TRBV11-1 and TRBJ2-7): EAEVAQSPRYKITEKSQAVAFWCDPISGHATLYWYRQILGQGPELLVQFQDESVVDDSQLPKDRFSAERLKGVDSTLKIQPAELGDSAMYLCASSLGTGPYEQYFGPGTRLTVT.

The chain uses TRBV5-8 and TRBJ2-1; TRBD2 matches 8 bases. The CDR3 consists of 13 residues. V trimming: 3 bases; J trimming: 8 bases; junction bases outside the gene matches: 4. Per germline, CDR1 SGHTS and CDR2 YDEGEE. CDR3 sequence: CASSSGLGDEQFF. For the CDR3, the DNA is TGTGCCAGCAGCTCGGGACTAGGCGATGAGCAGTTCTTC.

This clone turned up a few times. The chain recombines TRBV28 with TRBJ1-6; D not certain. Germline assignment: CDR1 MDHEN and CDR2 SYDVKM. The CDR3 runs 13 residues. Trimming removed 6 bases at V and 18 bases at J, with 21 bases between. The CDR3 DNA reads as TGTGCCAGCAGCCTCATTCCCGACAAACCTCCCCACTTT. It yields the protein CASSLIPDKPPHF. Using reference TRBV28 and TRBJ1-6 for the parts outside the CDR3, the full variable domain is DVKVTQSSRYLVKRTGEKVFLECVQDMDHENMFWYRQDPGLGLRLIYFSYDVKMKEKGDIPEGYSVSREKKERFSLILESASTNQTSMYLCASSLIPDKPPHFGNGTRLTVT.

The chain joins TRBV5-1 to TRBJ1-6; D may be TRBD1 (5 bases). The germline V gene has CDR1 SGHRS and CDR2 YFSETQ. V was shortened by 6 bases and J by 10 bases, with 17 bases between the two germline ends. There are 14 residues in the CDR3. CDR3 sequence (DNA): TGCGCCAGCAAGGGACTTGGGAATAGCTCACCCCTCCACTTT. Translated, it gives CASKGLGNSSPLHF. The whole variable domain, remainder taken from reference TRBV5-1 and TRBJ1-6, is KAGVTQTPRYLIKTRGQQVTLSCSPISGHRSVSWYQQTPGQGLQFLFEYFSETQRNKGNFPGRFSGRQFSNSRSEMNVSTLELGDSALYLCASKGLGNSSPLHFGNGTRLTVT.

This chain links TRBV27 with TRBJ2-1, with 9 nucleotides matching TRBD2. The germline V gene has CDR1 MNHEY and CDR2 SMNVEV (reference sequence). V trimming: 0 bases; J trimming: 9 bases; junction bases outside the gene matches: 9. CDR3 length: 16 amino acids. CDR3: CASSLSGRGGNGEQFF. The CDR3 DNA reads TGTGCCAGCAGTTTATCAGGGCGGGGGGGTAACGGTGAGCAGTTCTTC.

The V gene is TRBV19, the J gene TRBJ1-2; 10 bases agree with TRBD1. Germline-derived CDR1 and CDR2 are LNHDA and SQIVND (reference sequence). This CDR3 has 13 amino acids. Trimming removed 5 bases from V and 5 bases from J; junction bases left unmatched: 2. CDR3 sequence: CASSAGQGYGYTF. DNA of the CDR3: TGTGCCAGTAGTGCGGGACAGGGGTATGGCTACACCTTC. Full variable domain (missing parts from reference TRBV19 and TRBJ1-2): DGGITQSPKYLFRKEGQNVTLSCEQNLNHDAMYWYRQDPGQGLRLIYYSQIVNDFQKGDIAEGYSVSREKKESFPLTVTSAQKNPTAFYLCASSAGQGYGYTFGSGTRLTVV.

This clone was counted a few times. Here the CDR3 reads CAISESLTGGASNEKLFF. CDR3 in DNA: TGTGCCATCAGTGAGTCGTTGACAGGGGGCGCTTCTAATGAAAAACTGTTTTTT. The rearrangement joins TRBV10-3 to TRBJ1-4, with 10 nucleotides matching TRBD1. V lost 0 bases, J lost 3 bases, and 7 bases stayed unmatched. The germline V gene has CDR1 ENHRY and CDR2 SYGVKD. This CDR3 contains 18 residues.

V is TRBV2 and J is TRBJ2-2, with D uncertain. This CDR3 spans 11 amino acids. Germline CDR1 SNHLY, CDR2 FYNNEI. The V and J ends lost 3 bases and 9 bases respectively, with 5 bases between them. CDR3 residues: CASSELRELFF. CDR3 coding DNA: TGTGCCAGCAGTGAGCTCAGGGAGCTGTTTTTT.

The chain uses TRBV5-1 and TRBJ2-1; TRBD1 aligns across 8 bases. The J segment lost 2 bases and the V segment lost 8 bases, leaving 12 bases of the junction unmatched. The CDR3 contains 16 residues. CDR1 is SGHRS and CDR2 is YFSETQ in the germline V gene. In nucleotides, the CDR3 is TGCGCCAGTGCGACCCGGACAGGGATCACCTACAATGAGCAGTTCTTC. This codes for CASATRTGITYNEQFF.

This chain uses TRBV7-9 with TRBJ1-2; 9 bases agree with TRBD1. The CDR3 sequence is 13 residues long. Losses at the gene ends were 4 bases for V and 4 bases for J; bases not matched to a gene: 1. CDR1 SEHNR and CDR2 FQNEAQ come from the germline V gene (reference sequence). In DNA form, the CDR3 reads TGTGCCAGCAGCTCGGGACAGGGCTATGGCTACACCTTC. Its protein product is CASSSGQGYGYTF.